This T cell receptor beta chain was captured by sequencing in a study of early T cells in non-severe SARS-CoV-2 infection. As for the study in general: Whole-blood bulk RNA, unsorted, was sequenced, and chains were unpaired. Study-wide points: Anti-spike CD8 responses were favored in VDJdb matching, and private and CD4 specificities were missed.

The germline V gene encodes CDR1 SGHRS and CDR2 YFSETQ. V lost 0 bases and J 2 bases, leaving 12 bases between the germline ends. This CDR3 region has 15 residues. Unique molecular identifiers were affixed to single, distinct cDNA molecules. TCRdb reprocessed the 5' RACE reads via MiXCR and lists one record per CDR3 protein. The table has approximately 19,000 distinct CDR3 sequences, approximately 5.4% seen once; the top ten hold 5.5% to 8%. Ten or more counts support this clonotype. Its antigen remains unknown. The TCR sequence derives from an adult who was a healthcare worker with PCR-confirmed SARS-CoV-2 infection or an uninfected control (not recorded which). The rearrangement uses TRBV5-1 and TRBJ2-7; D is undetermined. Sequenced material: whole blood. The CDR3 loop reads CASSLAGRNTYEQYF. The CDR3 DNA reads as TGCGCCAGCAGCTTGGCAGGTAGGAATACCTACGAGCAGTACTTC. Variable domain in full (rest from reference TRBV5-1 and TRBJ2-7): KAGVTQTPRYLIKTRGQQVTLSCSPISGHRSVSWYQQTPGQGLQFLFEYFSETQRNKGNFPGRFSGRQFSNSRSEMNVSTLELGDSALYLCASSLAGRNTYEQYFGPGTRLTVT.